A single sample gave rise to the 31 T cell receptor beta chains below, sequenced in a study of blood T cell repertoires in COVID-19. Sequencing was performed with immunoSEQ multiplex PCR; in TCRdb, only in-frame clones are kept and a portion is missing. The sample contains about 400,000 clones, 75% to 90% of which appear only once. The sequencing input was peripheral blood. The receptors here all came from a woman in her sixties or seventies with COVID-19, enrolled during active disease.

The genes are TRBV5-6 and TRBJ2-4, with TRBD2 matching 11 bases. J gave up 6 bases and V 4 bases, and 3 bases lay outside the gene matches. The CDR3 has 14 amino acids. In germline, CDR1 is SGHDT, CDR2 YYEEEE. CDR3: CASSPSGGPNIQYF. As DNA, the CDR3 is TGTGCCAGCAGCCCTAGCGGGGGGCCAAACATTCAGTACTTC.

The chain links TRBV2 to TRBJ1-5; D is unclear. Between the trimmed V and J ends, which lost 0 bases and 6 bases, there was a span of 12 bases. CDR1 and CDR2 from the germline V gene are SNHLY and FYNNEI. There are 15 residues in the CDR3. CDR3 in DNA: TGTGCCAGCAGTGAAGCGCTTCGCGGGTTTCAGCCCCAGCATTTT. Protein product: CASSEALRGFQPQHF.

The V gene is TRBV20-1, the J gene TRBJ1-5; TRBD1 matches at 10 bases. The CDR3 runs 14 residues. The ends lost 3 bases at V and 9 bases at J; junction bases unmatched: 8. Germline V gives CDR1 DFQATT, CDR2 SNEGSKA (reference sequence). DNA for the CDR3: TGCAGTGCTAGTCGTGGAGACAGGGGGCTGCCCCAGCATTTT. Encoded protein: CSASRGDRGLPQHF.

This clone was picked up a small number of times. This chain links TRBV11-3 with TRBJ1-6; the match to TRBD1 covers 9 bases. Germline CDR1 is SGHNT and CDR2 is YENEEA. V lost 3 bases, J lost 10 bases, and 10 bases stayed unmatched. There are 16 residues in the CDR3. CDR3 DNA: TGTGCCAGCAGCTTCGCCGCCGGGACAGGGATCTCACCCCTCCACTTT. It is translated as CASSFAAGTGISPLHF.

The chain carries TRBV11-2 and TRBJ1-5; TRBD1 matches at 10 bases. This CDR3 is 19 amino acids long. V lost 0 bases, J lost 1 base, and 9 bases stayed unmatched. Germline lookup yields CDR1 SGHAT and CDR2 FQNNGV. This chain's CDR3 is CASSLETTGGGWSNQPQHF. The CDR3 DNA is TGTGCCAGCAGCTTAGAAACGACAGGGGGCGGATGGAGCAATCAGCCCCAGCATTTT.

This rearrangement joins TRBV5-6 to TRBJ1-2; D remains unclear. Per the germline V gene, CDR1 is SGHDT and CDR2 is YYEEEE. This CDR3 comprises 13 residues. Trimming took off 1 base at V and 4 bases at J, with 8 bases between the two ends. CDR3 DNA: TGTGCCAGCAGCTTGAGTTCCGGCTATGGCTACACCTTC. Translation: CASSLSSGYGYTF.

The chain joins TRBV2 to TRBJ2-1, with 7 bases matching TRBD1. Germline V gives CDR1 SNHLY, CDR2 FYNNEI. There are 15 residues in the CDR3. V shed 5 bases and J 2 bases; nucleotides not matched to a gene: 6. The CDR3 region has the DNA TGTGCCAGCAGTCCGGACAGGCAGACCTACAATGAGCAGTTCTTC. Amino acid sequence: CASSPDRQTYNEQFF.

This chain joins TRBV10-2 and TRBJ1-3; 9 bases agree with TRBD1. Germline V gives CDR1 WSHSY, CDR2 SAAADI. The V and J ends lost 3 bases and 0 bases, in that order; junction bases with no gene match: 3. The CDR3 runs 16 residues. The CDR3 DNA reads as TGCGCCAGCAGTGATGGGACAGGGTACTCTGGAAACACCATATATTTT. It yields the protein CASSDGTGYSGNTIYF.

The chain has TRBV9 and TRBJ1-2; tentative D call: TRBD1 (5 bases). V gave up 4 bases and J gave up 6 bases, with 16 bases separating them. Germline V lookup: CDR1 SGDLS, CDR2 YYNGEE. The CDR3 sequence is 14 residues long. CDR3 nucleotide sequence: TGTGCCAGCAGCCCGCAGGGAGGGATCGATGGCTACACCTTC. Amino acids: CASSPQGGIDGYTF.

The rearrangement uses TRBV7-6 and TRBJ2-3; D gene unclear. The V gene's germline CDR1 is SGHVS and CDR2 FNYEAQ. The CDR3 has 15 residues. The V gene lost 0 bases and the J gene lost 0 bases, with 7 bases spanning the gap. CDR3 region: CASSLAAASTDTQYF. The CDR3 coding sequence is TGTGCCAGCAGCTTAGCGGCCGCTAGCACAGATACGCAGTATTTT.

The chain is built from TRBV11-2 and TRBJ2-2; D not certain. Trimming left V 0 bases short and J 3 bases short, with 11 bases between. Germline-derived CDR1 and CDR2 are SGHAT and FQNNGV. CDR3 length: 16 residues. The CDR3 DNA reads as TGTGCCAGCAGCTTAGAATATTTGCGTTACACCGGGGAGCTGTTTTTT. Translating it yields CASSLEYLRYTGELFF.

V gene TRBV5-6 combines with J gene TRBJ2-7; tentative D call: TRBD2 (6 bases). Per the germline V gene, CDR1 is SGHDT and CDR2 is YYEEEE. The CDR3 contains 15 residues. Trimming took off 4 bases at V and 0 bases at J, with 14 bases between the two ends. CDR3 protein: CASSGVQDYSYEQYF. In DNA, the CDR3 is TGTGCCAGCAGCGGAGTACAGGACTACTCCTACGAGCAGTACTTC.

The V and J genes are TRBV7-6 and TRBJ2-7; 9 nucleotides align to TRBD1. The CDR3 has 15 residues. Germline V lookup: CDR1 SGHVS, CDR2 FNYEAQ. The trim removed 4 bases at V and 2 bases at J, leaving 6 bases unmatched. DNA for the CDR3: TGTGCCAGCAGCTCAGGACAGGGGTTTACCTACGAGCAGTACTTC. Residues: CASSSGQGFTYEQYF. Variable domain in full (rest from reference TRBV7-6 and TRBJ2-7): GAGVSQSPRYKVTKRGQDVALRCDPISGHVSLYWYRQALGQGPEFLTYFNYEAQQDKSGLPNDRFSAERPEGSISTLTIQRTEQRDSAMYRCASSSGQGFTYEQYFGPGTRLTVT.

This chain uses TRBV3-1 (or the pseudogene TRBV3-2) with TRBJ2-5; 7 nucleotides agree with TRBD2. The CDR3 is made up of 14 amino acids. V lost 1 base to trimming and J lost 4 bases; unmatched junction nucleotides: 3. Germline V gene data show CDR1 as LGHDT and CDR2 as YNNKEL (reference sequence). The CDR3 DNA reads TGTGCCAGCAGCCAAGTCCCGGGGGGAGAGACCCAGTACTTC. As protein: CASSQVPGGETQYF.

The chain uses TRBV2 and TRBJ1-1; possible D gene TRBD1, 6 bases. The germline CDR1 and CDR2 sequences are SNHLY and FYNNEI. CDR3 length: 11 amino acids. Trimming left V 8 bases short and J 8 bases short, with 12 bases between. Here the CDR3 DNA reads TGTGCCAGCTCCCGGACAGTAGAAGCTTTCTTT. Amino acids: CASSRTVEAFF. The whole variable domain, filled in from reference TRBV2 and TRBJ1-1, reads EPEVTQTPSHQVTQMGQEVILRCVPISNHLYFYWYRQILGQKVEFLVSFYNNEISEKSEIFDDQFSVERPDGSNFTLKIRSTKLEDSAMYFCASSRTVEAFFGQGTRLTVV.

This chain connects TRBV3-1 (or the pseudogene TRBV3-2) to TRBJ1-1; 8 nucleotides align to TRBD1. The germline gives CDR1 LGHDT, CDR2 YNNKEL (reference sequence). The CDR3 covers 14 residues. J lost 5 bases, V lost 6 bases, and 8 bases had no gene match. CDR3 nucleotide sequence: TGTGCCAGCAGTCGCACAGGGGGTGTTACTGAAGCTTTCTTT. Translating gives CASSRTGGVTEAFF.

This chain links TRBV5-4 with TRBJ1-1; D unclear. CDR1 is SGHNT, CDR2 YYREEE, per germline (reference sequence). Trimming cost V 4 bases and J 0 bases, with 13 bases left between them. The CDR3 has 15 residues. CDR3 coding DNA: TGTGCCAGCAGCACCCCGGGAAGAGTGAACACTGAAGCTTTCTTT. Translating it yields CASSTPGRVNTEAFF.

The chain has TRBV27 and TRBJ1-5, with a tentative D call TRBD1 (6 bases). The CDR3 runs to 14 residues. CDR1 is MNHEY, CDR2 SMNVEV, per germline (reference sequence). Trimming shortened V by 8 bases and J by 0 bases, and 11 bases separated the two germline ends. The CDR3 region is CASRGQTSNQPQHF. The CDR3 DNA follows: TGTGCCAGCCGAGGACAGACTAGCAATCAGCCCCAGCATTTT.

The rearrangement joins TRBV15 to TRBJ1-3, with 10 bases matching TRBD1. Germline CDR1 and CDR2: LNHNV and YYDKDF (reference sequence). V gave up 5 bases and J gave up 4 bases; unmatched junction bases: 5. The CDR3 is made up of 15 amino acids. CDR3 DNA: TGTGCCACCAGCGGGGACAGGGGAGCCGGAAACACCATATATTTT. Its translation: CATSGDRGAGNTIYF.

DNA for the CDR3: TGCGCCAGCAGCCAGGTTTTAGGGGCACGCTACGAGCAGTACTTC. This translates into CASSQVLGARYEQYF. The V call is TRBV4-3, the J call TRBJ2-7; D possibly corresponds to TRBD1 (5 bases). V lost 3 bases and J 3 bases, leaving 15 bases between the germline ends. This CDR3 is built from 15 residues. Germline V gene sequence: CDR1 LGHNA, CDR2 YSLEER.

The J gene is TRBJ1-5, the V gene TRBV4-1, with a weak D call TRBD1 (5 bases). V lost 7 bases to trimming and J lost 2 bases, with 21 bases between them. The CDR3 length is 17 residues. In germline, CDR1 is MGHRA, CDR2 YSYEKL. CDR3: CASTRQGSARGNQPQHF. Here the CDR3 DNA reads TGCGCCAGCACTCGTCAGGGAAGTGCTAGAGGCAATCAGCCCCAGCATTTT.

This chain connects TRBV6-5 to TRBJ1-1; a possible D gene is TRBD1 (6 bases). The CDR3 is 15 amino acids. V dropped 0 bases and J dropped 7 bases, with 15 bases sitting between them. CDR1 is MNHEY and CDR2 is SVGAGI in the germline V gene. CDR3 DNA: TGTGCCAGCAGTTACTCTAAATTAACAGGGCTTGAAGCTTTCTTT. This codes for CASSYSKLTGLEAFF.

The chain employs TRBV7-2 and TRBJ2-5, with D possibly being TRBD2 (5 bases). Germline V gene data show CDR1 as SGHTA and CDR2 as FQGNSA. Trimming removed 5 bases at V and 3 bases at J, with 13 bases between. The CDR3 loop spans 14 amino acids. The CDR3, as DNA: TGTGCCAGCAGCCCGAGGGTATTAGAAGAGACCCAGTACTTC. Translation gives CASSPRVLEETQYF.

The chain uses TRBV6-6 and TRBJ1-3, with a possible D match to TRBD1 (5 bases). V was trimmed by 2 bases and J by 0 bases, leaving 8 bases between them. CDR3 size: 15 residues. Germline CDR1 is MNHNY and CDR2 is SVGAGI (reference sequence). The CDR3 DNA is TGTGCCAGCAGTTACCACAGGATCTCTGGAAACACCATATATTTT. Protein: CASSYHRISGNTIYF.

The chain is built from TRBV7-9 and TRBJ2-7, with D possibly being TRBD1 (6 bases). V was trimmed by 5 bases and J by 2 bases, leaving 13 bases between them. The CDR3 sequence is 14 residues long. Germline lookup yields CDR1 SEHNR and CDR2 FQNEAQ (reference sequence). The CDR3 here is CASSAVDSAYEQYF. As DNA, the CDR3 is TGTGCCAGCAGCGCGGTGGACAGCGCCTACGAGCAGTACTTC.

This clone occurred a few times. This sequence joins TRBV2 and TRBJ1-1; unclear D gene. The CDR3 extends over 13 amino acids. Trimming stripped 3 bases from V and 2 bases from J, with 7 bases between. The germline V gene has CDR1 SNHLY and CDR2 FYNNEI. CDR3 loop: CASSDERNTEAFF. DNA for the CDR3: TGTGCCAGCAGTGATGAGCGTAACACTGAAGCTTTCTTT.

The chain couples TRBV2 to TRBJ2-5, with D tentatively TRBD1 (6 bases). This CDR3 contains 14 residues. V was trimmed by 8 bases and J by 2 bases, leaving 15 bases between them. In germline, CDR1 is SNHLY, CDR2 FYNNEI. The CDR3 region has the DNA TGTGCCAGCGGCAGGACAGAAGTGCAAGAGACCCAGTACTTC. Its protein is CASGRTEVQETQYF. Looking up the rest from reference TRBV2 and TRBJ2-5 gives the full variable domain: EPEVTQTPSHQVTQMGQEVILRCVPISNHLYFYWYRQILGQKVEFLVSFYNNEISEKSEIFDDQFSVERPDGSNFTLKIRSTKLEDSAMYFCASGRTEVQETQYFGPGTRLLVL.

The chain uses TRBV11-2 and TRBJ1-2; 7 nucleotides match TRBD1. The CDR3 runs 16 residues. The ends lost 0 bases at V and 4 bases at J; junction bases unmatched: 8. Germline assignment: CDR1 SGHAT and CDR2 FQNNGV. CDR3 protein: CASSLETTGLTYGYTF. CDR3 coding DNA: TGTGCCAGCAGCTTAGAAACGACAGGGCTTACCTATGGCTACACCTTC.

This chain joins TRBV24-1 and TRBJ2-1; 11 nucleotides match TRBD2. V trimming: 2 bases; J trimming: 8 bases; junction bases outside the gene matches: 7. Looked up from germline, CDR1 is KGHDR and CDR2 is SFDVKD. The CDR3 consists of 16 residues. Here the CDR3 reads CATSDSRLAGGDEQFF. For the CDR3, the DNA is TGTGCCACCAGTGATTCAAGGCTAGCGGGGGGTGATGAGCAGTTCTTC.

V gene TRBV10-3 combines with J gene TRBJ1-5; 7 bases map to TRBD1. V shed 5 bases, J shed 3 bases, and the junction held 4 bases outside the gene matches. The CDR3 has 14 amino acids. Germline V gene data show CDR1 as ENHRY and CDR2 as SYGVKD. In nucleotides, the CDR3 is TGTGCCATCAGTCCGACAGGGAACAATCAGCCCCAGCATTTT. Encoded protein: CAISPTGNNQPQHF.

This clone appeared a few times. The rearrangement uses TRBV5-1 and TRBJ2-3; 9 bases align to TRBD2. With 0 bases clipped from V and 1 base from J, the junction kept 3 bases outside the gene matches. CDR1 SGHRS and CDR2 YFSETQ come from the germline V gene. The CDR3 contains 16 residues. The CDR3: CASSLELAGGTDTQYF. CDR3 DNA: TGCGCCAGCAGCTTGGAATTAGCGGGGGGCACAGATACGCAGTATTTT.